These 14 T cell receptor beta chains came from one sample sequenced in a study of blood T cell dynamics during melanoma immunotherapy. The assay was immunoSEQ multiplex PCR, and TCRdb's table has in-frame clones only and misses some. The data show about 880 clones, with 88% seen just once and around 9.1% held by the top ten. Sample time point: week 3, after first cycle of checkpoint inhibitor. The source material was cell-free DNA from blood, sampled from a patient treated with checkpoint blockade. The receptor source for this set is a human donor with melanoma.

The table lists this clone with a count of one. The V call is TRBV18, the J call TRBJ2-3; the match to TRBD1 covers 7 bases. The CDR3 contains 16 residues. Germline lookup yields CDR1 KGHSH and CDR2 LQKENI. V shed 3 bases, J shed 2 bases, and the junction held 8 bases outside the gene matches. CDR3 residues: CASSPEDRSYTDTQYF. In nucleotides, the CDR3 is TGTGCCAGCTCACCCGAGGACAGGTCATACACAGATACGCAGTATTTT.

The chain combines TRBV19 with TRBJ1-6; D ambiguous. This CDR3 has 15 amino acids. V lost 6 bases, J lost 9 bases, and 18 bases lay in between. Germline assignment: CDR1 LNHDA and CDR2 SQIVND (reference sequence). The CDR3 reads CASRTSTVLGSPLHF. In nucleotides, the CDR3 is TGTGCCAGTAGAACTTCGACGGTACTCGGTTCACCCCTCCACTTT.

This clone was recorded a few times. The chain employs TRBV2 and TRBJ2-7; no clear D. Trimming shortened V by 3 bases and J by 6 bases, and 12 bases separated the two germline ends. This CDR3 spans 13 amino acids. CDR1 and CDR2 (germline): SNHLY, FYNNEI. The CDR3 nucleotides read TGTGCCAGCAGTGAGCGGACCCCTTCCGAGCAGTACTTC. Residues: CASSERTPSEQYF.

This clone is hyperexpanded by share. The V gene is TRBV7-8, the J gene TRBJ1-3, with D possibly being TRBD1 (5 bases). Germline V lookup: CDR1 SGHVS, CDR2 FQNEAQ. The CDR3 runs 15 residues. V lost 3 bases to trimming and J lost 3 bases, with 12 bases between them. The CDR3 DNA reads TGTGCCAGCAGCTTGGGGACGTGGTTTGGAAACACCATATATTTT. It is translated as CASSLGTWFGNTIYF.

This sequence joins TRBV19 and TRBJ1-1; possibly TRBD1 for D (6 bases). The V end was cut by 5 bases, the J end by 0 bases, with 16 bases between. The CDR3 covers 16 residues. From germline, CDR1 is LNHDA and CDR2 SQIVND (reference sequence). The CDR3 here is CASSLRTATMNTEAFF. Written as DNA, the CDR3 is TGTGCCAGTAGTCTGAGGACAGCAACCATGAACACTGAAGCTTTCTTT.

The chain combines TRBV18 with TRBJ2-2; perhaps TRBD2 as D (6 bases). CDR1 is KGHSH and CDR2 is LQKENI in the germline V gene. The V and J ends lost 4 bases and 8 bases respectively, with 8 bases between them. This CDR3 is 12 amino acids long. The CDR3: CASSHGRGELFF. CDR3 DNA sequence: TGTGCCAGCTCACACGGGAGAGGGGAGCTGTTTTTT.

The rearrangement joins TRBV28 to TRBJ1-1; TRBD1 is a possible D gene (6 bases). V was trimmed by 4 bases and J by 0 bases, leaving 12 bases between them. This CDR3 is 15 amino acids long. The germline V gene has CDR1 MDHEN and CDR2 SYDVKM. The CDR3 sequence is CASSYPGDLNTEAFF. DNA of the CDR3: TGTGCCAGCAGTTACCCAGGGGATTTGAACACTGAAGCTTTCTTT.

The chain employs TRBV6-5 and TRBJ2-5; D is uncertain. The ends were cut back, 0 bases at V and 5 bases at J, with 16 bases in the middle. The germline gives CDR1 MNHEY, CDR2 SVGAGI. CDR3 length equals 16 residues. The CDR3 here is CASSYSPQKQSETQYF. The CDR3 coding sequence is TGTGCCAGCAGTTACTCACCCCAGAAACAGTCGGAGACCCAGTACTTC.

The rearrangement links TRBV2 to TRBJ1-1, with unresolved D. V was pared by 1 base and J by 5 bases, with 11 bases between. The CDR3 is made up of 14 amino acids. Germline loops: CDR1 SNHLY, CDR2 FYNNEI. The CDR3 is CASSEVGGRTEAFF. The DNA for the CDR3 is TGTGCCAGCAGTGAAGTTGGAGGGAGGACTGAAGCTTTCTTT.

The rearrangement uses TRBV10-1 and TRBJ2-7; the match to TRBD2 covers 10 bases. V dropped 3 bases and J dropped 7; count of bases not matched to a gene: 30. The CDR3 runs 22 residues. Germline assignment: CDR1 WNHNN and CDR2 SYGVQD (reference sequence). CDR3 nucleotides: TGCGCCAGCAGTGACCCCCCCCGGTCTCCAAATAGCGGGGGGTCCGATAATGAGGAGCAGTACTTC. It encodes CASSDPPRSPNSGGSDNEEQYF.

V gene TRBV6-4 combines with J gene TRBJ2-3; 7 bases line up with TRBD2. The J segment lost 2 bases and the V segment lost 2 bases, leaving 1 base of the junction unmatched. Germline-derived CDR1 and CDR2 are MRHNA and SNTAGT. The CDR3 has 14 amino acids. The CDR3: CASSDGGDTDTQYF. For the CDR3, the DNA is TGTGCCAGCAGTGACGGGGGGGACACAGATACGCAGTATTTT.

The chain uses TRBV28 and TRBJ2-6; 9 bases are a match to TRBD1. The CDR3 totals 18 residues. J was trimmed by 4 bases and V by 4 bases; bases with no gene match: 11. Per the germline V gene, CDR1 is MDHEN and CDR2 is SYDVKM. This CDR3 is CASSSPLWTGDGANVLTF. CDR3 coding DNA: TGTGCCAGCAGTTCCCCCCTTTGGACAGGGGACGGGGCCAACGTCCTGACTTTC.

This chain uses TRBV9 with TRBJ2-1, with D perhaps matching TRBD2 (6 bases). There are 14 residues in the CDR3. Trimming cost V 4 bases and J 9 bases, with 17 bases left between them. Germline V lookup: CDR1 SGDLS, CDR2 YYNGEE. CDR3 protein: CASSSPRAEGEQFF. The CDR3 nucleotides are TGTGCCAGCAGCTCCCCAAGGGCGGAGGGTGAGCAGTTCTTC.

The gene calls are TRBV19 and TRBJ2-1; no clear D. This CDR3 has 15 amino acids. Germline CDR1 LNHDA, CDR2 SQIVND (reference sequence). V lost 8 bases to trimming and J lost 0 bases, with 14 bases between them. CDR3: CASRVDRSSYNEQFF. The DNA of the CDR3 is TGTGCCAGTCGGGTAGACCGTAGCTCCTACAATGAGCAGTTCTTC. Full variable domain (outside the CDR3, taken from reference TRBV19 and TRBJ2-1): DGGITQSPKYLFRKEGQNVTLSCEQNLNHDAMYWYRQDPGQGLRLIYYSQIVNDFQKGDIAEGYSVSREKKESFPLTVTSAQKNPTAFYLCASRVDRSSYNEQFFGPGTRLTVL.